The source of this TCR beta chain is a study of T-cell memory formation after mild COVID-19 (dated by TCRdb to the early 2020s). Turning to the overall study: Most TCR sequence clusters were specific to one of the two donors. Longitudinal TCRalpha and TCRbeta repertoire sequencing tracked T-cell clones expanding and contracting after mild COVID-19 in a couple of donors. Two young, previously healthy adult volunteers made up the cohort, one male and one female. Findings and caveats that apply to the study as a whole: Clones contracting from day 15 to 85 had balanced CD4/CD8 phenotypes, while a second wave expanding from day 15 to 37 was biased towards CD4+. Some responding clones were detected in pre-infection memory, suggesting pre-existing cross-reactive memory T cells joined the SARS-CoV-2 response. The second-wave clones that peaked on day 37 were not confirmed to be SARS-CoV-2 specific. Contracting CD4+ clones turned up mainly in the CM and EM memory subsets, whereas EMRA was where CD8+ clones were enriched. Only two mild cases were covered by the study, and larger cohorts that include severe cases with pre-infection samples were considered necessary.

V and J are trimmed by 5 bases and 5 bases, and the gene matches miss 2 bases of the junction. CDR1 and CDR2, looked up from the germline V gene, are SGHAT and FQNNGV. The cysteine opens and the phenylalanine closes a CDR3 of 13 amino acids. Just the 39-base CDR3 DNA is kept, in frame starting at base 1. This clonotype was observed many times. No antigen is known for it. Base qualities are not at hand, and no much larger clone is one base apart. Ficoll-Paque density gradient centrifugation was used to isolate PBMCs. The sequencer was an Illumina NovaSeq 6000. TCRalpha and TCRbeta cDNA libraries were constructed by 5'RACE with constant-segment primers, with sample barcodes and unique molecular identifiers being introduced. Trizol reagent was used to extract RNA from every sample. Libraries were amplified in two PCR steps, with a second sample barcode and Illumina TruSeq adapters added in the second step. Libraries were sequenced on an Illumina NovaSeq with 2 x 150 bp paired-end reads. The study's processing was this. Demultiplexing of reads and collapsing into UMI-guided consensus sequences were performed with migec v1.2.7. With mixcr v2.1.11, UMI consensuses were aligned to TRA and TRB V and J templates and assembled into clonotypes. Expanded or contracted clonotypes were those called significant by both edgeR and NoisET, with noise models trained on biological replicates. For edgeR calls, the cutoffs were a false discovery rate-adjusted p below 0.01 and a log2 fold-change threshold of 1. PCA with hierarchical clustering of max-normalized trajectories of the 1000 most abundant clonotypes was used as exploratory dynamics analysis. Each responding clone was given a CD4 or CD8 phenotype based on the CD4+ and CD8+ repertoires, which had been sequenced separately. TCRdb applied fastp at Q25 and MiXCR to the public reads, then kept only in-frame beta chains. Records with the same CDR3 protein are collapsed into one entry carrying the most frequent genes and DNA. In this record, the V and J calls reflect TCRdb's handling and not the investigators' own analysis. This sample has approximately 450,000 distinct CDR3 sequences in its table, and 15% to 20% of those were observed once. Approximately 13% of the sample is taken by the ten largest.

The receptor's source is an adult woman who had mild COVID-19 (a few samples of this study predate the infection). The sample titles of this study are shuffled in the database, so cell type and time point are left out; the donor was told from shared clones. The rearrangement combines TRBV11-2 with TRBJ1-1; TRBD1 matches 10 bases in the middle. Material: PBMCs or a T cell subset sorted from them (not recorded which). The CDR3: CASSMDRGTEAFF. The DNA reads TGTGCCAGCAGCATGGACAGGGGGACTGAAGCTTTCTTT.